The 3 T cell receptor beta chains presented below share a single source sample, sequenced in a study of shared T cell receptors in the human thymus. Assay used: immunoSEQ multiplex PCR; TCRdb lists only in-frame clones, some missing. There are some 400,000 clones in the sample; roughly 94% occur only once, and about 0.02% lies in the top ten. Sequencing used thymocytes. The source of these receptors is a human donor.

The CDR3 nucleotides read TGTGCCAGCATACCGGGACAGCGGCAAGATCAGCCCCAGCATTTT. This sequence encodes CASIPGQRQDQPQHF. This sequence joins TRBV28 and TRBJ1-5; TRBD1 aligns across 7 bases. Germline V lookup: CDR1 MDHEN, CDR2 SYDVKM. Germline trimming cut 7 bases from V and 5 bases from J; bases unmatched to any gene: 11. This CDR3 has 15 amino acids.

Remarks on this clone: At one end, the junction sequence differs from germline, possibly due to a read error. The chain employs TRBV7-7 and TRBJ2-1, with D tentatively TRBD2 (6 bases). In germline, CDR1 is SSHAT, CDR2 FNYEAQ (reference sequence). This CDR3 has 16 residues. DNA for the CDR3: TGTGCTAGCAGCTTGGGACGCGGGGCGGCCTACAATGAGCAGTTCTTC. Translation gives CASSLGRGAAYNEQFF.

The chain recombines TRBV6-1 with TRBJ2-7, with D possibly TRBD1 on 6 matching bases. In germline, CDR1 is MNHNS, CDR2 SASEGT. V lost 2 bases and J 3 bases, leaving 8 bases between the germline ends. The CDR3 sequence is 13 residues long. The CDR3 spells CASSEFRGYEQYF. CDR3 DNA sequence: TGTGCCAGCAGTGAATTCAGGGGCTACGAGCAGTACTTC.